The 2 T cell receptor beta chains below come from one sample, sequenced in a study of blood T cell repertoires in COVID-19. The table came from immunoSEQ multiplex PCR; TCRdb's copy has only in-frame clones and leaves some out. The sample yields approximately 210,000 clones, 86% seen once. The sequencing sample was made of peripheral blood. The receptors here all came from a man aged 30 to 45 who had recovered from COVID-19.

The chain is built from TRBV11-3 and TRBJ2-1, with D unresolved. V lost 0 bases to trimming and J lost 12 bases, with 18 bases between them. The CDR3 loop spans 15 amino acids. The germline gives CDR1 SGHNT, CDR2 YENEEA. Written as DNA, the CDR3 is TGTGCCAGCAGCTTAGATTCTACGATCCCCGGTGGGCAGTTCTTC. As protein: CASSLDSTIPGGQFF.

This sequence joins TRBV6-6 and TRBJ1-1, with 7 bases identical to TRBD1. The CDR3 spans 13 residues. With 8 bases clipped from V and 2 bases from J, the junction kept 5 bases outside the gene matches. The germline gives CDR1 MNHNY, CDR2 SVGAGI (reference sequence). The CDR3 coding sequence is TGTGCCAGCGGGCAGGGGGGCAACACTGAAGCTTTCTTT. Translating it yields CASGQGGNTEAFF.